The 29 T cell receptor beta chains below come from one sample, sequenced in a study of T cell clonality in common variable immunodeficiency. Method: immunoSEQ multiplex PCR; TCRdb's copy keeps in-frame clones and lacks some. There are about 35,000 clones in the sample, none observed a single time. What was sequenced was peripheral blood mononuclear cells. All receptors come from a person between 18 and 70 years old in good health.

This clone was picked up many times. The read falls 3 residues short of the CDR3 end, and the missing part is taken from the germline J gene. The chain employs TRBV20-1 and TRBJ2-3, with 7 bases that match TRBD2. Trimming cost V 5 bases and J 2 bases; bases outside gene matches: 25. The CDR3 has 20 amino acids. The germline V gene has CDR1 DFQATT and CDR2 SNEGSKA (reference sequence). The CDR3 DNA, read in part, is TGCAGTGCTCCGGGGAGCGGGATGGGTTATTCCCGAGAAGACACAGATACG. This codes for CSAPGSGMGYSREDTDT. The whole CDR3 protein reads CSAPGSGMGYSREDTDTQYF.

There are many counts of this clone. From the germline J gene comes the end of the CDR3, since the read stops 3 residues before it. V gene TRBV30 combines with J gene TRBJ2-7; 8 nucleotides match TRBD2. Per germline, CDR1 GTSNPN and CDR2 SVGIG (reference sequence). This CDR3 spans 16 amino acids. V shed 1 base and J 2 bases; nucleotides not matched to a gene: 10. Here the CDR3 reads CAWSGTRSGTAYEQYF. The DNA read from the CDR3 is TGTGCCTGGAGTGGCACCCGTAGCGGGACCGCCTACGAG.

This clone appeared a few times. The read stops 3 residues short of the end of the CDR3; the missing end is completed from the germline J gene. The chain couples TRBV2 to TRBJ2-5, with D possibly TRBD1 on 6 matching bases. This CDR3 has 13 amino acids. CDR1 is SNHLY and CDR2 is FYNNEI in the germline V gene. The V and J ends lost 6 bases and 1 base respectively, with 9 bases between them. Partial CDR3 DNA: TGTGCCAGCAGAGGACAGCCCCAAGAGACC. Translating gives CASRGQPQET. The whole CDR3 is CASRGQPQETQYF.

This clone was detected ten times or more. The read stops 3 residues short of the end of the CDR3; the missing end is completed from the germline J gene. The rearrangement links TRBV20-1 to TRBJ2-1, with 10 bases that match TRBD1. Germline CDR1 reads DFQATT; CDR2 reads SNEGSKA (reference sequence). This CDR3 is built from 16 residues. The ends lost 4 bases at V and 6 bases at J; junction bases unmatched: 12. CDR3 region: CSATSDRGYPPNEQFF. Incomplete CDR3 DNA: TGCAGTGCTACTTCGGACAGGGGGTATCCGCCCAATGAG.

This clone has at least ten counts. The read ends 3 residues early relative to the CDR3; the germline J gene fills the gap. The chain recombines TRBV28 with TRBJ1-4, with D possibly matching TRBD1 (5 bases). Germline lookup yields CDR1 MDHEN and CDR2 SYDVKM. The V end lost 7 bases, the J end lost 4 bases, and 16 bases lay between the germline ends. This CDR3 contains 15 residues. The CDR3 loop is CASTPGSLGNEKLFF. The CDR3 DNA, read in part, is TGTGCCAGCACCCCAGGGTCTTTAGGTAATGAAAAA.

This clone was counted a few times. The CDR3 goes on 3 residues after the read ends, and that part is filled in from the germline J gene. J is TRBJ2-3 and V is TRBV7-8; 7 bases map to TRBD2. The CDR3 has 16 residues. The V gene's germline CDR1 is SGHVS and CDR2 FQNEAQ. Losses at the gene ends were 0 bases for V and 5 bases for J; bases not matched to a gene: 8. The covered CDR3 bases are TGTGCCAGCAGCTTAGCGGCAGGGAGCGGGGTAGATACG. Translated, it gives CASSLAAGSGVDT. The complete CDR3 sequence is CASSLAAGSGVDTQYF.

This clone was seen at least ten times. The read ends 3 residues shy of where the CDR3 ends; the end is completed using the germline J gene. This chain links TRBV19 with TRBJ1-2; 12 positions match TRBD1. From germline, CDR1 is LNHDA and CDR2 SQIVND (reference sequence). Losses at the gene ends were 9 bases for V and 4 bases for J; bases not matched to a gene: 9. This CDR3 contains 15 residues. The part of the CDR3 DNA that was read is TGTGCCAGCCTGGGGACAGGGGGCGGTATCTATGGC. Its protein is CASLGTGGGIYG. The full-length CDR3 reads as CASLGTGGGIYGYTF.

Ten or more counts support this clone. The read ends 3 residues shy of where the CDR3 ends; the end is completed using the germline J gene. J is TRBJ2-7 and V is TRBV28; D might be TRBD1 (5 bases). Between the trimmed V and J ends, which lost 6 bases and 1 base, there was a span of 7 bases. Germline V gives CDR1 MDHEN, CDR2 SYDVKM. CDR3 length equals 12 residues. The DNA read from the CDR3 is TGTGCCAGCAGATCAGGGTCCTACGAG. It yields the protein CASRSGSYE. The whole CDR3 protein reads CASRSGSYEQYF. Full variable domain (missing parts from reference TRBV28 and TRBJ2-7): DVKVTQSSRYLVKRTGEKVFLECVQDMDHENMFWYRQDPGLGLRLIYFSYDVKMKEKGDIPEGYSVSREKKERFSLILESASTNQTSMYLCASRSGSYEQYFGPGTRLTVT.

The sample holds many counts of this clone. Read sequence stops 3 residues before the CDR3 end, and the germline J gene provides the missing end. The chain has TRBV5-1 and TRBJ2-1, with TRBD2 identical over 14 bases. This CDR3 spans 19 amino acids. Germline lookup yields CDR1 SGHRS and CDR2 YFSETQ. V lost 4 bases, J lost 3 bases, and 12 bases stayed unmatched. The sequenced part of the CDR3 DNA is TGCGCCAGCAGCCTCTCCGAGGGACTAGCGGGAGTGGGCTACAATGAG. Protein sequence: CASSLSEGLAGVGYNE. In full, the CDR3 is CASSLSEGLAGVGYNEQFF.

This clone showed up many times. The read ends 3 residues before the CDR3 terminus; that terminus is restored from the germline J gene. The V call is TRBV29-1, the J call TRBJ1-1; no firm D call. CDR3 length: 13 residues. From germline, CDR1 is SQVTM and CDR2 ANQGSEA. Trimming cost V 5 bases and J 1 base, with 11 bases left between them. CDR3 protein: CSVQALPNTEAFF. The part of the CDR3 DNA that was read is TGCAGCGTTCAGGCCCTTCCGAACACTGAA.

This clone was picked up many times. Coverage ceases 3 residues before the CDR3 finishes, and the germline J gene fills in the end. The chain combines TRBV20-1 with TRBJ1-1; a weak D match, TRBD1 (5 bases). Germline CDR1 DFQATT, CDR2 SNEGSKA (reference sequence). The CDR3 covers 13 residues. The sequenced CDR3 bases are TGCAGTGCTAGGCTGGGAGGGACTGCGGAA. Residues: CSARLGGTAE. From start to end, the CDR3 is CSARLGGTAEAFF.

This clone appeared many times. The read terminates 3 residues before the CDR3 end, so the remaining end is supplied by the germline J gene. The chain recombines TRBV3-1 (or the pseudogene TRBV3-2) with TRBJ1-2; a weak D match, TRBD1 (5 bases). The germline gives CDR1 LGHDT, CDR2 YNNKEL (reference sequence). CDR3 length equals 14 residues. The CDR3 sequence is CASSQDPQGWGYTF. The sequenced part of the CDR3 DNA is TGTGCCAGCAGCCAAGATCCGCAGGGCTGGGGC.

This clone was seen at least ten times. Sequencing ends 3 residues short of the CDR3 end; the germline J gene provides the rest. This chain links TRBV10-3 with TRBJ2-1; 9 bases fit TRBD2. The germline V gene has CDR1 ENHRY and CDR2 SYGVKD. V shed 6 bases, J shed 6 bases, and the junction held 3 bases outside the gene matches. The CDR3 loop spans 13 amino acids. The CDR3 sequence: CAIRGTSSNEQFF. CDR3 bases read: TGTGCCATCAGGGGGACTAGCAGCAATGAG.

This clone was picked up many times. The read is 3 residues too short to cover the CDR3 end, so that end is filled in from the germline J gene. The chain recombines TRBV7-2 with TRBJ2-4; TRBD1 matches 7 bases. The CDR3 length is 13 residues. In germline, CDR1 is SGHTA, CDR2 FQGNSA. Trimming at V came to 5 bases and at J to 4 bases, leaving 2 bases not matched to a gene. The CDR3 spells CASSPGQKNIQYF. The DNA read from the CDR3 is TGTGCCAGCAGCCCGGGACAGAAAAACATT.

This clone was seen many times. Read sequence stops 3 residues before the CDR3 end, and the germline J gene provides the missing end. The chain carries TRBV18 and TRBJ2-1; D is unclear. The V and J ends lost 3 bases and 4 bases respectively, with 16 bases between them. Looked up from germline, CDR1 is KGHSH and CDR2 is LQKENI. This CDR3 is 16 amino acids long. The CDR3 reads CASSPSRARIYNEQFF. Incomplete CDR3 DNA: TGTGCCAGCTCACCGTCAAGGGCCAGAATTTACAATGAG.

In its sample, this clone was seen a few times. The missing CDR3 end, 3 residues past where the read stops, is filled in from the germline J gene. The chain is built from TRBV10-3 and TRBJ2-7; TRBD2 is a possible D gene (7 bases). The CDR3 contains 14 residues. V shed 3 bases and J shed 6 bases, with 15 bases lying between them. Germline V gives CDR1 ENHRY, CDR2 SYGVKD. The CDR3 bases that were read are TGTGCCATCAGTGAAGGGGGGGCGCTTCGCGAG. Translating it yields CAISEGGALRE. The entire CDR3 protein reads CAISEGGALREQYF.

This clone was found many times. The read stops 3 residues short of the end of the CDR3; the missing end is completed from the germline J gene. The chain combines TRBV5-4 with TRBJ2-3; TRBD2 matches at 9 bases. Trimming cost V 3 bases and J 0 bases; bases outside gene matches: 2. The CDR3 is 15 residues long. The germline gives CDR1 SGHNT, CDR2 YYREEE (reference sequence). The sequenced CDR3 bases are TGTGCCAGCAGCTCTGCGGGAGGGAGCACAGATACG. Amino acids: CASSSAGGSTDT. The full CDR3 is CASSSAGGSTDTQYF.

This clone has ten or more counts. The missing CDR3 end, 3 residues past where the read stops, is filled in from the germline J gene. The chain carries TRBV19 and TRBJ2-1; D is possibly TRBD1 (5 bases). Trimming removed 7 bases at V and 7 bases at J, with 11 bases between. The CDR3 length is 12 residues. CDR1 is LNHDA and CDR2 is SQIVND in the germline V gene (reference sequence). Incomplete CDR3 DNA: TGTGCCAGTACCCCAGGGCGAAATGAG. Encoded protein: CASTPGRNE. The entire CDR3 is CASTPGRNEQFF.

This clone was observed at least ten times. The read terminates 3 residues before the CDR3 end, so the remaining end is supplied by the germline J gene. This sequence joins TRBV11-2 and TRBJ1-1, with D perhaps TRBD1 (5 bases). The germline CDR1 and CDR2 sequences are SGHAT and FQNNGV. Trimming cost V 5 bases and J 0 bases, with 13 bases left between them. The CDR3 covers 15 residues. The CDR3 spells CASSPRQLMNTEAFF. The sequenced CDR3 bases are TGTGCCAGCAGCCCTCGACAGCTCATGAACACTGAA.

This clone was found many times. The read gets to within 3 residues of the CDR3 end, and the germline J gene fills in the rest. The chain employs TRBV12-3 or TRBV12-4 and TRBJ2-3; the D gene is possibly TRBD2 (5 bases). This CDR3 contains 15 residues. The CDR3 sequence: CASSLRRRNQETQYF. CDR3 DNA, as far as it was read: TGTGCCAGCAGTTTAAGGAGGCGGAACCAAGAGACG.

This clone was counted ten times or more. The read falls 3 residues short of the CDR3 end, and the missing part is taken from the germline J gene. The rearrangement links TRBV6-1 to TRBJ2-1, with D perhaps matching TRBD1 (7 bases). There are 16 residues in the CDR3. The V gene lost 4 bases and the J gene lost 3 bases, with 16 bases spanning the gap. Per germline, CDR1 MNHNS and CDR2 SASEGT. The covered CDR3 bases are TGTGCCAGCAGTGGCCCAGGAGGGGGCGGCTACAATGAG. This gives the protein CASSGPGGGGYNE. The entire CDR3 sequence reads CASSGPGGGGYNEQFF.

Only a few counts were recorded for this clone. The CDR3 extends 3 residues past the end of the read, so its final part is completed from the germline J gene. This chain connects TRBV2 to TRBJ2-2; possibly TRBD1 for D (5 bases). CDR1 SNHLY and CDR2 FYNNEI come from the germline V gene. The CDR3 has 13 amino acids. The CDR3 DNA, read in part, is TGTGCCAGTTTACAGGCTCCTAATGAAAAG. Translating it yields CASLQAPNEK. The full CDR3 is CASLQAPNEKLFF.

This clone was found many times. The CDR3 end lies 3 residues beyond the end of the read and is filled in from the germline J gene. The V and J genes are TRBV5-4 and TRBJ2-1, with a tentative D call TRBD1 (6 bases). Trimming removed 3 bases at V and 7 bases at J, with 11 bases between. The length of the CDR3 is 13 residues. The V gene's germline CDR1 is SGHNT and CDR2 YYREEE (reference sequence). CDR3 DNA (partial): TGTGCCAGCAGCTCCCGAGGGGGAAATGAG. This sequence encodes CASSSRGGNE. The full-length CDR3 reads as CASSSRGGNEQFF.

This clone has ten or more counts. Read coverage stops 3 residues before the CDR3 terminus; the germline J gene supplies the remainder. The genes are TRBV6-1 and TRBJ2-7, with 11 bases identical to TRBD2. The CDR3 loop spans 17 amino acids. The V gene end was trimmed by 1 base and the J gene end by 3 bases; junction bases not matched to a gene: 8. Germline V gives CDR1 MNHNS, CDR2 SASEGT. The CDR3 here is CASSEEVAGGLGYEQYF. The CDR3 bases that were read are TGTGCCAGCAGTGAAGAGGTAGCGGGAGGGTTGGGCTACGAG.

Details on this clone: The read gets to within 3 residues of the CDR3 end, and the germline J gene fills in the rest. This chain uses TRBV6-4 with TRBJ2-5; a possible D gene is TRBD1 (5 bases). The CDR3 sequence is 13 residues long. CDR1 MRHNA and CDR2 SNTAGT come from the germline V gene. V was trimmed by 6 bases and J by 7 bases, leaving 15 bases between them. The covered CDR3 bases are TGTGCCAGCAGCCAGTGGGGCGGTGGGACC. Its protein is CASSQWGGGT. In full, the CDR3 reads CASSQWGGGTQYF.

This clone was observed many times. The CDR3 is cut off 3 residues early in the read; its end comes from the germline J gene. The chain has TRBV30 and TRBJ1-2; no clear D gene. The CDR3 has 13 residues. Germline values: CDR1 GTSNPN, CDR2 SVGIG (reference sequence). The DNA read from the CDR3 is TGTGCCTGGACACGTTCGCCAGGAGGGGGC. It translates to CAWTRSPGGG. The entire CDR3 sequence reads CAWTRSPGGGYTF.

This clone showed up just a few times. Sequencing ends 3 residues short of the CDR3 end; the germline J gene provides the rest. The chain is built from TRBV2 and TRBJ2-3; the D gene is possibly TRBD2 (6 bases). CDR3 length: 13 residues. Germline CDR1 reads SNHLY; CDR2 reads FYNNEI. The CDR3 sequence is CTSSEPGTDTQYF. The DNA read from the CDR3 is TGTACTAGCAGTGAACCGGGCACAGATACG.

This clone has a count of ten or more. The read ends 3 residues early relative to the CDR3; the germline J gene fills the gap. The V gene is TRBV10-3, the J gene TRBJ2-2; 10 positions match TRBD1. The CDR3 is made up of 15 amino acids. Per the germline V gene, CDR1 is ENHRY and CDR2 is SYGVKD. The part of the CDR3 DNA that was read is TGTGCCATACGACAGGGGGCGCGGGTTAGGGAAAAG. Translating gives CAIRQGARVREK. The whole CDR3 reads CAIRQGARVREKLFF.

This clone was picked up many times. The observed sequence ends 3 residues before the CDR3 terminus, with the missing tail filled in from the germline J gene. The rearrangement links TRBV20-1 to TRBJ1-5; TRBD1 agrees at 11 bases. CDR1 is DFQATT and CDR2 is SNEGSKA in the germline V gene (reference sequence). V trimming: 5 bases; J trimming: 6 bases; junction bases outside the gene matches: 3. The CDR3 length is 13 residues. CDR3 in amino acids: CSAGQGATQPQHF. Incomplete CDR3 DNA: TGCAGTGCTGGACAGGGGGCAACTCAGCCC.